This T cell receptor (beta chain) is drawn from a study of blood T cell repertoires in COVID-19. Study-wide background: Samples representing acute and convalescent COVID-19 were sourced from the United States, Italy and Spain. T cells, B-cell-depleted T cells, or PBMCs provided the cDNA or gDNA that served as material.

In the study's own analysis: Estimation of nucleated cell counts was performed using reference gene primer amplification. Measured with immunoSEQ multiplex PCR; TCRdb has only the in-frame clones, and not every one. The V and J calls and clone size were taken over from that table, and D and trimming were inferred from the DNA. The table shows around 180,000 clones, with around 90% occurring only once. The CDR3 spans 13 residues. V gave up 6 bases and J gave up 2 bases; unmatched junction bases: 4. Germline V gene data show CDR1 as SNHLY and CDR2 as FYNNEI. The TCR originated in a human donor in a cohort sampled during active COVID-19. Sequencing input: peripheral blood. The rearrangement joins TRBV2 to TRBJ2-7; 7 bases are a match to TRBD2. CDR3 in DNA: TGTGCCAGCAGGGGAGGGTCGGCCTACGAGCAGTACTTC. Protein: CASRGGSAYEQYF. Combining the CDR3 with reference TRBV2 and TRBJ2-7 gives the whole variable domain EPEVTQTPSHQVTQMGQEVILRCVPISNHLYFYWYRQILGQKVEFLVSFYNNEISEKSEIFDDQFSVERPDGSNFTLKIRSTKLEDSAMYFCASRGGSAYEQYFGPGTRLTVT.